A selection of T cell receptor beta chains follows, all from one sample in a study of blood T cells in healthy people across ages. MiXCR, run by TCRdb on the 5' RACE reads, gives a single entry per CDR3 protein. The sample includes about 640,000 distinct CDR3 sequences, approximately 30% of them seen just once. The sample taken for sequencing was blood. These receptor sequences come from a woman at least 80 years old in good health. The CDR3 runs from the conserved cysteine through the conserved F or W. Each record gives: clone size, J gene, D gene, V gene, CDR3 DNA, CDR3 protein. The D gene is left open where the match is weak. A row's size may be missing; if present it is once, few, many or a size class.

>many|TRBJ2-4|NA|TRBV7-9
TGTGCCAGCAGCTTATCTGGGTTTGGAAACATTCAGTACTTC
CASSLSGFGNIQYF
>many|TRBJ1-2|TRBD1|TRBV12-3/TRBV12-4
TGTGCCAGCAGTAGACGACGACAGGGAATTAGCGGCTACACCTTC
CASSRRRQGISGYTF
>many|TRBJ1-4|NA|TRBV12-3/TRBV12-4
TGTGCCAGCAGTTTTGGAGGGTTAAATGAAAAACTGTTTTTT
CASSFGGLNEKLFF
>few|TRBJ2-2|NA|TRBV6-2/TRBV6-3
TGTGCCAGCAGTCCCGGGGCAGGGAACACCGGGGAGCTGTTTTTT
CASSPGAGNTGELFF
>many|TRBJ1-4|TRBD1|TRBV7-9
TGTGCCAGCAGCTTCGACAGGGGGCGCGGTGCAACTAATGAAAAACTGTTTTTT
CASSFDRGRGATNEKLFF
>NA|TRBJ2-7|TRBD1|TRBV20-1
TGCAGTGCTAGAGGGGCGTCCGTGGACAGGGTATTTGACGAGCAGTACTTC
CSARGASVDRVFDEQYF
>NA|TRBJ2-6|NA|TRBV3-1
TGTGCCAGCAGCCGGCACGCAGGCTCTGGGGCCAACGTCCTGACTTTC
CASSRHAGSGANVLTF
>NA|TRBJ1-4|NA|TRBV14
TGTGCCAGCAGCCAAGATCGGGGGGGGGATGCAACTAATGAAAAACTGTTTTTT
CASSQDRGGDATNEKLFF
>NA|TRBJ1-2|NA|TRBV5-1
TGCGCCAGCAGCTTGGAGGCGGCCTATGGCTACACCTTC
CASSLEAAYGYTF
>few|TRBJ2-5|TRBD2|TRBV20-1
TGCAGTGCTAGCGGGAGGGCCACTGAGACCCAGTACTTC
CSASGRATETQYF
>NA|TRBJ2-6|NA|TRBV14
TGTGCCAGCAGCCCCTTCCGGACCCTCCTGTCTGGGGCCAACGTCCTGGCTTTC
CASSPFRTLLSGANVLAF
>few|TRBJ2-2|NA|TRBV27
TGTGCCAGCAGTTTATTCCGAGTGTCCACCGGGGAGCTGTTTTTT
CASSLFRVSTGELFF